These 5 T cell receptor beta chains were all obtained from the same sample, sequenced in a study of cytomegalovirus exposure and HLA in healthy donors (dated by TCRdb to the late 2010s). Libraries were constructed by the immunoSEQ multiplex PCR assay. Sourced from immuneACCESS, this table was stored by TCRdb with only in-frame sequences that have V and J called. A share of the clones is absent; for the studies checked, an unresolved V gene accounts for under half, and the remainder has no known explanation. Recorded for this sample are tens of thousands of clones; about 88% of them occurred a single time. About 6.7% of the sample belongs to the ten largest clones. Sequenced: PBMCs. The receptors shown here come from a woman between 25 and 40 years old in good health and CMV-seronegative.

Only a few counts were recorded for this clone. The chain combines TRBV15 with TRBJ2-2; D gene ambiguous. Trimming cost V 3 bases and J 6 bases, with 5 bases left between them. The CDR3 contains 12 residues. Germline lookup yields CDR1 LNHNV and CDR2 YYDKDF (reference sequence). In nucleotides, the CDR3 is TGTGCCACCAGCAGGAGCCCCGGGGAGCTGTTTTTT. Residues: CATSRSPGELFF. Combining the CDR3 with reference TRBV15 and TRBJ2-2 gives the whole variable domain DAMVIQNPRYQVTQFGKPVTLSCSQTLNHNVMYWYQQKSSQAPKLLFHYYDKDFNNEADTPDNFQSRRPNTSFCFLDIRSPGLGDTAMYLCATSRSPGELFFGEGSRLTVL.

This chain joins TRBV6-5 and TRBJ1-2, with D possibly TRBD1 on 6 matching bases. Trimming stripped 6 bases from V and 8 bases from J, with 13 bases between. Germline V gene data show CDR1 as MNHEY and CDR2 as SVGAGI. The CDR3 is 12 residues long. The CDR3 DNA sequence: TGTGCCAGCAGCCAGGGGAAGAGAGGCTACACCTTC. Amino acids: CASSQGKRGYTF.

V is TRBV27 and J is TRBJ2-7; D might be TRBD1 (5 bases). The CDR3 loop spans 14 amino acids. The V and J ends lost 5 bases and 4 bases respectively, with 15 bases between them. Per germline, CDR1 MNHEY and CDR2 SMNVEV (reference sequence). CDR3 nucleotides: TGTGCCAGCAGTCCTGTACAGGAATATTACGAGCAGTACTTC. It specifies CASSPVQEYYEQYF.

This clone was detected once. The V call is TRBV27, the J call TRBJ1-2, with TRBD1 matching 7 bases. Losses at the gene ends were 5 bases for V and 7 bases for J; bases not matched to a gene: 7. The CDR3 length is 13 residues. Germline CDR1 reads MNHEY; CDR2 reads SMNVEV (reference sequence). CDR3 DNA sequence: TGTGCCAGCAGTACGACAGGGCTTTCTGGCTACACCTTC. Its translation: CASSTTGLSGYTF.

This chain joins TRBV27 and TRBJ2-7; D possibly corresponds to TRBD2 (6 bases). The germline V gene has CDR1 MNHEY and CDR2 SMNVEV (reference sequence). Trimming stripped 5 bases from V and 5 bases from J, with 22 bases between. The CDR3 sequence is 16 residues long. CDR3 protein: CASSLLAPREVHEQYF. The CDR3 region has the DNA TGTGCCAGCAGTCTCCTCGCCCCGAGGGAGGTTCACGAGCAGTACTTC.